One sample yielded the 9 T cell receptor beta chains listed below, sequenced in a study of early T cells in non-severe SARS-CoV-2 infection. TCRdb analysed the 5' RACE reads with MiXCR anew, one entry per CDR3 protein. The table shows some 51,000 distinct CDR3 sequences, with about 15% occurring only once. This material consisted of whole blood, taken at baseline. These receptors were obtained from an adult who was a healthcare worker with PCR-confirmed SARS-CoV-2 infection or an uninfected control (not recorded which).

This clonotype came up once. This rearrangement joins TRBV20-1 to TRBJ2-3; tentatively, D is TRBD2 (6 bases). V gave up 6 bases and J gave up 1 base, with 8 bases separating them. Germline loops: CDR1 DFQATT, CDR2 SNEGSKA (reference sequence). The CDR3 is 12 residues long. For the CDR3, the DNA is TGCAGTGCCCAGCGGGGCACAGATACGCAGTATTTT. Its protein product is CSAQRGTDTQYF.

The sample holds many counts of this clonotype. The chain recombines TRBV20-1 with TRBJ2-1; 8 nucleotides agree with TRBD2. This CDR3 spans 18 amino acids. J was trimmed by 0 bases and V by 0 bases; bases with no gene match: 10. Germline V gene data show CDR1 as DFQATT and CDR2 as SNEGSKA (reference sequence). The CDR3 region has the DNA TGCAGTGCTAGAGATTGGGCTAGCGGGTTGAGCTCCTACAATGAGCAGTTCTTC. Its protein is CSARDWASGLSSYNEQFF.

The V call is TRBV6-1, the J call TRBJ1-5; D is possibly TRBD1 (5 bases). The V end was cut by 5 bases, the J end by 3 bases, with 14 bases between. CDR1 is MNHNS and CDR2 is SASEGT in the germline V gene. This CDR3 spans 15 amino acids. CDR3 sequence: CASSTQTDFNQPQHF. CDR3 in DNA: TGTGCCAGCAGTACCCAGACAGACTTCAATCAGCCCCAGCATTTT.

The chain has TRBV29-1 and TRBJ2-7; D is perhaps TRBD1 or TRBD2 (6 bases each). V dropped 2 bases and J dropped 3 bases, with 17 bases sitting between them. The CDR3 consists of 15 residues. From germline, CDR1 is SQVTM and CDR2 ANQGSEA. The CDR3 protein is CSVERGTLQGYEQYF. In nucleotides, the CDR3 is TGCAGCGTTGAAAGGGGGACTCTTCAAGGCTACGAGCAGTACTTC.

The chain carries TRBV5-1 and TRBJ2-5, with D perhaps being TRBD1 or TRBD2 (5 bases each). This CDR3 spans 13 amino acids. Trimming pared 5 bases from V and 0 bases from J, leaving 8 bases between. The V gene's germline CDR1 is SGHRS and CDR2 YFSETQ. CDR3 DNA: TGCGCCAGCAGGGGGACGTACCAAGAGACCCAGTACTTC. Translating gives CASRGTYQETQYF.

This clonotype is medium-sized within its sample. The genes are TRBV11-2 and TRBJ2-3; TRBD1 agrees at 7 bases. V trimming: 7 bases; J trimming: 2 bases; junction bases outside the gene matches: 9. CDR3 length: 15 residues. Per germline, CDR1 SGHAT and CDR2 FQNNGV. CDR3 sequence reads: CASTPSGQLTDTQYF. CDR3 bases: TGTGCCAGCACTCCGTCGGGACAGCTCACAGATACGCAGTATTTT.

This clonotype was seen only a few times. This chain uses TRBV6-1 with TRBJ1-2; 7 bases are a match to TRBD1. The J segment lost 2 bases and the V segment lost 6 bases, leaving 6 bases of the junction unmatched. Germline CDR1 MNHNS, CDR2 SASEGT. CDR3 size: 14 residues. The CDR3 sequence: CASRNPGQNYGYTF. The CDR3 nucleotides read TGTGCCAGCAGGAATCCGGGACAGAACTATGGCTACACCTTC.

The rearrangement joins TRBV12-3 or TRBV12-4 to TRBJ1-2; 8 nucleotides line up with TRBD1. This CDR3 is built from 14 residues. V dropped 6 bases and J dropped 4; count of bases not matched to a gene: 7. The CDR3 protein is CASSPGTGFYGYTF. CDR3 DNA: TGTGCCAGCAGCCCCGGGACAGGATTCTATGGCTACACCTTC.

This clonotype was observed a few times. The chain is built from TRBV11-3 and TRBJ2-7, with D unclear. V dropped 5 bases and J dropped 7 bases, with 15 bases sitting between them. This CDR3 is built from 13 residues. Germline V gene data show CDR1 as SGHNT and CDR2 as YENEEA. DNA for the CDR3: TGTGCCAGCAGCCTGGGTCATCCTGGAGAGCAGTACTTC. Its protein is CASSLGHPGEQYF.